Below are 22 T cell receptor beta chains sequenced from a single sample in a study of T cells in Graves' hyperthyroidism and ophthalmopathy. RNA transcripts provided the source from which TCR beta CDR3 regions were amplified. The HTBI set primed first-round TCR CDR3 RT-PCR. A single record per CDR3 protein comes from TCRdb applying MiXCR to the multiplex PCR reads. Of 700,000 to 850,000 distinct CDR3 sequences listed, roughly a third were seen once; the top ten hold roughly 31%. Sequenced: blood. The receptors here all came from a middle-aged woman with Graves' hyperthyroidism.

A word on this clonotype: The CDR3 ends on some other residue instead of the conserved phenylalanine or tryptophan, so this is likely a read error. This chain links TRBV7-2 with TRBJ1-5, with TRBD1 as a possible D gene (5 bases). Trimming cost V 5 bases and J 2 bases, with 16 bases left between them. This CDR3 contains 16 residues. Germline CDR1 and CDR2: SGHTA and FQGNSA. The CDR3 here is CASSLGTAGGNQPQHL. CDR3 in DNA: TGTGCCAGCAGCCTTGGGACGGCCGGGGGCAATCAGCCCCAGCATCTT.

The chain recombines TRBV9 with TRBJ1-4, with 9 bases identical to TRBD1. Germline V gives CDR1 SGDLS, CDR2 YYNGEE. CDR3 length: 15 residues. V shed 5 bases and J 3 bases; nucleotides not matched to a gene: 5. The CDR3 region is CASSLRQGANEKLFF. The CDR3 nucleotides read TGTGCCAGCAGTTTACGACAGGGGGCTAATGAAAAACTGTTTTTT.

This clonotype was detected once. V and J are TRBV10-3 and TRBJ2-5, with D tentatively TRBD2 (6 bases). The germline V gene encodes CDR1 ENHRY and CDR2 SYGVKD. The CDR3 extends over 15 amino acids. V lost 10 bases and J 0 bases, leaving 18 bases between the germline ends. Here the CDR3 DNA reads TGTGCCACCACGGGGGAACCAGCTAACCAAGAGACCCAGTACTTC. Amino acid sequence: CATTGEPANQETQYF.

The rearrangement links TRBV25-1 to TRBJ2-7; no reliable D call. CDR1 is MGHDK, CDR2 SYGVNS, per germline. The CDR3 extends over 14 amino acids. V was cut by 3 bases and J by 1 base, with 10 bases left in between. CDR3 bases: TGTGCCAGCAGTGATTTTGGACGGTCCTACGAGCAGTACTTC. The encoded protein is CASSDFGRSYEQYF.

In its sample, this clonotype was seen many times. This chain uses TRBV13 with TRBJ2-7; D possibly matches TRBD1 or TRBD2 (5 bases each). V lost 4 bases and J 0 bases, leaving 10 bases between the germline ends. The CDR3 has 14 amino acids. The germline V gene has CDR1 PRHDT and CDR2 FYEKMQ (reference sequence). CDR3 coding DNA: TGTGCCAGCAGCTCCCGGGACGCCTCCTACGAGCAGTACTTC. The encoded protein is CASSSRDASYEQYF. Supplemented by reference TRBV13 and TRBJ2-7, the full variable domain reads AAGVIQSPRHLIKEKRETATLKCYPIPRHDTVYWYQQGPGQDPQFLISFYEKMQSDKGSIPDRFSAQQFSDYHSELNMSSLELGDSALYFCASSSRDASYEQYFGPGTRLTVT.

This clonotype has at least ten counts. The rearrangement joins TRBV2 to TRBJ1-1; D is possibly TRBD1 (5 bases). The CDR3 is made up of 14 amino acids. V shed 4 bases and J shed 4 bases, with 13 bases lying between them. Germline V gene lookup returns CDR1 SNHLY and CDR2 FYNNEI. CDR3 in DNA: TGTGCCAGCAGTGTCCGGGGACGCGCCACTGAAGCTTTCTTT. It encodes CASSVRGRATEAFF.

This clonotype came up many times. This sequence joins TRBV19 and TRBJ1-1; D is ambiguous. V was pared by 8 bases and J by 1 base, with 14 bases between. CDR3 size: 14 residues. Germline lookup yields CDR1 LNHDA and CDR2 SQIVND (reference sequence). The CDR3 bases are TGTGCCAGTGGGAACCTGAAGACGAACACTGAAGCTTTCTTT. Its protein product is CASGNLKTNTEAFF. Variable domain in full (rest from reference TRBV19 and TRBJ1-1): DGGITQSPKYLFRKEGQNVTLSCEQNLNHDAMYWYRQDPGQGLRLIYYSQIVNDFQKGDIAEGYSVSREKKESFPLTVTSAQKNPTAFYLCASGNLKTNTEAFFGQGTRLTVV.

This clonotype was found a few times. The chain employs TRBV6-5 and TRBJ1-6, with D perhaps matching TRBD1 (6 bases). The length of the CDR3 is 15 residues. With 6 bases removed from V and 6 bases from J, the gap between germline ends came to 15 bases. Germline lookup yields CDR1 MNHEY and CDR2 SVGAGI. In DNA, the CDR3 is TGTGCCAGCAGCCCCTTAGGGGGGTCTAATTCACCCCTCCACTTT. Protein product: CASSPLGGSNSPLHF.

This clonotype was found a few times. The CDR3: CASSLIPRMGETQYF. The CDR3 region has the DNA TGTGCCAGCAGCTTAATCCCCAGGATGGGAGAGACCCAGTACTTC. The V gene is TRBV7-8, the J gene TRBJ2-5; D remains unclear. The V gene lost 2 bases and the J gene lost 4 bases, with 14 bases spanning the gap. CDR1 SGHVS and CDR2 FQNEAQ come from the germline V gene. This CDR3 spans 15 amino acids.

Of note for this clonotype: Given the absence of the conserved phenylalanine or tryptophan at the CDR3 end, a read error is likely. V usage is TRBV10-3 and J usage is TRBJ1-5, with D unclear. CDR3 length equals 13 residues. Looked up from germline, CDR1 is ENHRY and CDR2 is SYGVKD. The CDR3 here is CASSEGGNQPQHL. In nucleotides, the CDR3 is TGTGCCAGCAGTGAAGGAGGTAATCAGCCCCAGCATCTT.

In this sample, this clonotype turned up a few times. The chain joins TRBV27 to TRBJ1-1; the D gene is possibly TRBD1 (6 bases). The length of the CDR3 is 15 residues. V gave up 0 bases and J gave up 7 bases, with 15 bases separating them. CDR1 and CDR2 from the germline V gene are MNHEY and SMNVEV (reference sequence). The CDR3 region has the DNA TGTGCCAGCAGTTTATCACGCTTGGGACAAAATGAAGCTTTCTTT. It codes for CASSLSRLGQNEAFF.

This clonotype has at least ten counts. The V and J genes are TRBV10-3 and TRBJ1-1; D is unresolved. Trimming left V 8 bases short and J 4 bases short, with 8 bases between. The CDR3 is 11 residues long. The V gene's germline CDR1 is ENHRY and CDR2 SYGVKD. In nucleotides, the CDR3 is TGTGCCATCGGAGGGATCACTGAAGCTTTCTTT. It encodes CAIGGITEAFF.

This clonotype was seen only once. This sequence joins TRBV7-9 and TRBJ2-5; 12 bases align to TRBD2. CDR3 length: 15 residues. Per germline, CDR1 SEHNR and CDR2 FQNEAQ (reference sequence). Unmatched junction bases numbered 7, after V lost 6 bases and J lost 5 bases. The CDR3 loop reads CASSPTGTSGETQYF. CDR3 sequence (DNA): TGTGCCAGCAGTCCTACCGGGACTAGCGGGGAGACCCAGTACTTC.

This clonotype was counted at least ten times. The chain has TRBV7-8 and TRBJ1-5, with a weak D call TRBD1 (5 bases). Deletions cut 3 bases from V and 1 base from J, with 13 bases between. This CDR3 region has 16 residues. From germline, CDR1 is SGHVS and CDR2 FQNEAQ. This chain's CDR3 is CASSFDTGGSNQPQHF. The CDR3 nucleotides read TGTGCCAGCAGCTTTGATACGGGGGGGAGCAATCAGCCCCAGCATTTT. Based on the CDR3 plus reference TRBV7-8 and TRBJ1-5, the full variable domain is GAGVSQSPRYKVAKRGQDVALRCDPISGHVSLFWYQQALGQGPEFLTYFQNEAQLDKSGLPSDRFFAERPEGSVSTLKIQRTQQEDSAVYLCASSFDTGGSNQPQHFGDGTRLSIL.

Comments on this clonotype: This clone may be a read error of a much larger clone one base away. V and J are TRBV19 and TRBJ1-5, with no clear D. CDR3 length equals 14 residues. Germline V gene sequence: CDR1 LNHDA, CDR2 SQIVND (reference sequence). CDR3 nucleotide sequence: TGTACCAGTAGTATATTGGGTCCCGCGGAACCCCAGCATTTT. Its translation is CTSSILGPAEPQHF. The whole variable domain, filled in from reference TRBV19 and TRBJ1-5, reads DGGITQSPKYLFRKEGQNVTLSCEQNLNHDAMYWYRQDPGQGLRLIYYSQIVNDFQKGDIAEGYSVSREKKESFPLTVTSAQKNPTAFYLCTSSILGPAEPQHFGDGTRLSIL.

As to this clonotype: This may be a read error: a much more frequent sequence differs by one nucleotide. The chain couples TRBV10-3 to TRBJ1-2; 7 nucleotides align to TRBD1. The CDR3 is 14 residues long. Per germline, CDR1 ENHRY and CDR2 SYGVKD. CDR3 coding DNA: TGTGCCATCAGGGGGACAGCCTCTAACTATGGCTACGCCTTC. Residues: CAIRGTASNYGYAF.

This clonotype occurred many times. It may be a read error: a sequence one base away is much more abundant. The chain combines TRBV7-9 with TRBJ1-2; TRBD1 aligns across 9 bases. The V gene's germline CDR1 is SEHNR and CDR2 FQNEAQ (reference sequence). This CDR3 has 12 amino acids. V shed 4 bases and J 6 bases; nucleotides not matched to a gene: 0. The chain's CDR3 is CASSWDRDGYTF. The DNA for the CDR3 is TGTGCCAGCAGCTGGGACAGGGATGGCTACACCTTC.

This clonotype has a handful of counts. The CDR3 region is CSAFGAVNEKLFF. The CDR3 nucleotides are TGCAGTGCCTTCGGAGCCGTCAATGAAAAACTGTTTTTT. The V gene is TRBV20-1, the J gene TRBJ1-4; no clear D gene. V was clipped by 6 bases and J by 5 bases, with 13 bases between them. The CDR3 has 13 residues. In germline, CDR1 is DFQATT, CDR2 SNEGSKA (reference sequence).

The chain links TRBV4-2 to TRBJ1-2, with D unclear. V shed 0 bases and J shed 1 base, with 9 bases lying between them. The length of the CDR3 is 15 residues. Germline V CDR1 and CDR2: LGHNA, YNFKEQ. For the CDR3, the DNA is TGTGCCAGCAGCCAAGAATCGGCTAATAACTATGGCTACACCTTC. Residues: CASSQESANNYGYTF.

The CDR3 sequence: CASNRPHGQPQHF. The CDR3 DNA sequence: TGTGCCAGCAATAGACCACACGGGCAGCCCCAGCATTTT. This rearrangement joins TRBV6-6 to TRBJ1-5; D ambiguous. The V gene's germline CDR1 is MNHNY and CDR2 SVGAGI (reference sequence). Trimming shortened V by 7 bases and J by 7 bases, and 14 bases separated the two germline ends. The CDR3 totals 13 residues.

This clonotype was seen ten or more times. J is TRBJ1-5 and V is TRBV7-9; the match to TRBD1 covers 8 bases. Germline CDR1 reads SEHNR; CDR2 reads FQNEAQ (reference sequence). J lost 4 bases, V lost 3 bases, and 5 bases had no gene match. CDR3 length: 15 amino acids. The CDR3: CASSLTGEVNQPQHF. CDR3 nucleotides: TGTGCCAGCAGCTTGACAGGGGAGGTAAATCAGCCCCAGCATTTT.

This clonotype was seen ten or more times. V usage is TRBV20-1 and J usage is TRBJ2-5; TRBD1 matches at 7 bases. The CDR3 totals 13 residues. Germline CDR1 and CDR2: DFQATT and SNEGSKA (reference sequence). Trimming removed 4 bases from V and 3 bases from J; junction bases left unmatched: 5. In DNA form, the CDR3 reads TGCAGTGCTACGACCGACAGGGAAGAGACCCAGTACTTC. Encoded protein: CSATTDREETQYF.